A selection of T cell receptor beta chains follows, all from one sample in a study of blood T cell repertoires in COVID-19. The repertoire was sequenced with immunoSEQ multiplex PCR; TCRdb's copy has only in-frame clones and lacks some. This table holds roughly 140,000 clones, 88% found once. The sequencing sample was made of peripheral blood. The receptor source for this set is a human donor in a cohort sampled during active COVID-19. Each CDR3 is given with its conserved first and last residue. A D gene is named only where the DNA matches it firmly. Clone size, where shown, is once, few, many, or a class for clones that have expanded.

D,V,size,J,CDR3,DNA
-,TRBV27,-,TRBJ2-1,CASSWRLYNEQFF,TGTGCCAGCAGTTGGAGGCTATACAATGAGCAGTTCTTC
TRBD1,TRBV4-3,-,TRBJ1-1,CASSQAMGRGLEAFF,TGCGCCAGCAGCCAAGCTATGGGCAGGGGGCTCGAAGCTTTCTTT
TRBD1,TRBV5-6,-,TRBJ1-2,CASSQTGGSYGYTF,TGTGCCAGCAGCCAGACAGGGGGATCCTATGGCTACACCTTC
-,TRBV3-1/TRBV3-2,-,TRBJ2-7,CASTTAGANYEQYF,TGTGCCAGCACCACAGCGGGCGCAAACTACGAGCAGTACTTC
-,TRBV5-4,-,TRBJ1-3,CASSLQGISGNTIYF,TGTGCCAGCAGCTTGCAGGGTATCTCTGGAAACACCATATATTTT
-,TRBV6-5,-,TRBJ2-7,CASSYFRGNPYEQYF,TGTGCCAGCAGTTACTTTCGGGGTAACCCCTACGAGCAGTACTTC
-,TRBV2,-,TRBJ1-1,CASPSSRSSNTEAFF,TGTGCCAGCCCTTCCTCCAGGTCCTCTAACACTGAAGCTTTCTTT
TRBD1,TRBV6-5,-,TRBJ1-6,CASSYTGAGSPLHF,TGTGCCAGCAGTTATACAGGGGCCGGTTCACCCCTCCACTTT
-,TRBV6-6,-,TRBJ1-1,CASSYIEGNTEAFF,TGTGCCAGCAGTTACATAGAGGGGAACACTGAAGCTTTCTTT
-,TRBV4-3,-,TRBJ1-4,CASSAGQPNEKLFF,TGCGCCAGCAGCGCCGGACAGCCTAATGAAAAACTGTTTTTT
TRBD1,TRBV19,-,TRBJ1-3,CASSGGGTGNTIYF,TGTGCCAGTAGTGGAGGGGGCACTGGAAACACCATATATTTT
TRBD1,TRBV6-6,-,TRBJ1-5,CASSQTGSRQPQHF,TGTGCCAGCAGTCAGACAGGGTCCAGACAGCCCCAGCATTTT
-,TRBV10-3,-,TRBJ2-4,CAISERSSENIQYF,TGTGCCATCAGTGAGAGGAGTAGCGAAAACATTCAGTACTTC
TRBD1,TRBV5-1,-,TRBJ2-1,CASSLDAGTGGREQFF,TGCGCCAGCAGCTTGGATGCCGGGACAGGGGGCCGTGAGCAGTTCTTC
TRBD1,TRBV5-6,-,TRBJ2-1,CASSVRDRAYNEQFF,TGTGCCAGCAGCGTCCGGGACAGGGCCTACAATGAGCAGTTCTTC
-,TRBV6-2/TRBV6-3,-,TRBJ1-2,CASSPRGANYGYTF,TGTGCCAGCAGCCCCCGGGGAGCCAACTATGGCTACACCTTC
TRBD2,TRBV9,-,TRBJ2-3,CASSLPSGGGARDTQYF,TGTGCCAGCAGCCTACCTTCGGGCGGGGGGGCGAGAGATACGCAGTATTTT
TRBD2,TRBV6-5,-,TRBJ2-3,CASSYRSGGATDTQYF,TGTGCCAGCAGTTACCGTAGCGGGGGGGCCACAGATACGCAGTATTTT
-,TRBV7-9,-,TRBJ1-6,CASSLMMVRYNSPLHF,TGTGCCAGCAGCCTAATGATGGTTCGTTATAATTCACCCCTCCACTTT
-,TRBV5-4,few,TRBJ1-6,CASSSQQLNNSPLHF,TGTGCCAGCAGCTCTCAACAGTTAAATAATTCACCCCTCCACTTT
TRBD2,TRBV29-1,-,TRBJ2-7,CSVEAAGLAGGEQYF,TGCAGCGTTGAAGCTGCGGGACTAGCGGGGGGCGAGCAGTACTTC
-,TRBV7-3,-,TRBJ2-1,CASSSGQRGLYNEQFF,TGTGCCAGCAGCTCGGGACAGCGGGGGCTCTACAATGAGCAGTTCTTC
-,TRBV30,once,TRBJ2-7,CAWSITGALDEQYF,TGTGCCTGGAGTATTACTGGGGCGCTGGACGAGCAGTACTTC
-,TRBV5-6,-,TRBJ2-7,CASNWGGAEQYF,TGTGCCAGCAATTGGGGAGGTGCCGAGCAGTACTTC
TRBD1,TRBV28,-,TRBJ1-4,CASSLSRGTQTNEKLFF,TGTGCCAGCAGTTTATCCAGGGGGACACAAACTAATGAAAAACTGTTTTTT
TRBD2,TRBV5-1,-,TRBJ2-5,CASSPEPLAGGKETQYF,TGCGCCAGCAGCCCAGAGCCGCTAGCGGGGGGCAAAGAGACCCAGTACTTC
-,TRBV11-2,-,TRBJ1-2,CASSKMIAVGAKTF,TGTGCCAGCAGCAAAATGATCGCAGTTGGGGCCAAAACCTTC
TRBD2,TRBV9,-,TRBJ2-7,CASSVAGEGSYEQYF,TGTGCCAGCAGCGTAGCTGGGGAGGGTTCCTACGAGCAGTACTTC
-,TRBV5-1,-,TRBJ1-2,CASSLDVSEGYTF,TGCGCCAGCAGCTTGGATGTTTCTGAGGGCTACACCTTC
TRBD1,TRBV9,-,TRBJ1-2,CASSVWTGLDYGYTF,TGTGCCAGCAGCGTCTGGACAGGGCTGGACTATGGCTACACCTTC
-,TRBV5-5,-,TRBJ2-5,CASRFEGGMSKGPRKTQYF,TGTGCCAGCAGGTTCGAAGGAGGGATGTCAAAAGGTCCAAGGAAGACCCAGTACTTC
TRBD1,TRBV29-1,-,TRBJ1-5,CSVKQGSANQPQHF,TGCAGCGTAAAACAGGGGTCTGCAAATCAGCCCCAGCATTTT
TRBD1,TRBV2,-,TRBJ2-3,CASSPQKQGTQYF,TGTGCCAGCAGTCCCCAGAAACAGGGGACGCAGTATTTT
-,TRBV7-9,-,TRBJ2-7,CASSLNSYEQYF,TGTGCCAGCAGCTTGAACAGCTACGAGCAGTACTTC